This T cell receptor (beta chain) comes out of a study of blood T cell repertoires in COVID-19. Under the authors' procedure: Cell counts per sample came from amplifying reference gene primers. The assay was immunoSEQ multiplex PCR, and TCRdb's table has in-frame clones only and misses some. Clone size and the V and J calls come from that table; the DNA yielded D and trimming. Of hundreds of thousands of clones listed, 75% to 90% are singletons. Individuals aged about 18 to 95 years were recruited from roughly 22 US areas. Participant-given clinical history determined each cohort assignment. Before being deemed recovered, Cohort 3 donors had two negative PCRs, clearance, or symptom resolution. The CDR3 spans 14 residues. The germline V and J ends were trimmed by 0 bases and 0 bases, with 6 bases remaining between them. Looked up from germline, CDR1 is LGHNA and CDR2 is YNFKEQ.

The source material was PBMCs or T cells enriched from blood (not recorded which). V and J are TRBV4-2 and TRBJ2-7, with a possible D match to TRBD2 (6 bases). This clonotype was obtained from a woman between 18 and 29 years old who had recovered from COVID-19. The CDR3 sequence is CASSQDGSSYEQYF. CDR3 bases: TGTGCCAGCAGCCAAGACGGGAGCTCCTACGAGCAGTACTTC.